This T cell receptor beta chain was found in a study of memory CD8 T cells in hepatitis C reinfection. About the research overall: A couple of donors cleared primary HCV but became chronic after reinfection.

Time point meaning: pre-reinfection, 55 to 20 weeks before reinfection detection. No in vitro expansion preceded TCR sequencing of the sorted cells. The CDR3 is 15 amino acids. Germline-derived CDR1 and CDR2 are LGHNA and YSLEER. V dropped 0 bases and J dropped 0 bases, with 5 bases sitting between them. Libraries were prepared by immunoSEQ multiplex PCR; TCRdb keeps only in-frame clonotypes and omits some of them. The top ten clones hold approximately 23% of a sample with roughly 6,000 clones, approximately 90% of them seen once. The material sequenced was naive CD8+ T cells sorted from blood. This TCR was sampled from a man in his fifties with hepatitis C virus infection. The chain combines TRBV4-3 with TRBJ2-2; D remains unclear. The CDR3 sequence is CASSQDPANTGELFF. CDR3 coding DNA: TGCGCCAGCAGCCAAGACCCAGCGAACACCGGGGAGCTGTTTTTT.